This T cell receptor (beta chain) came from a study of patients and donors after allogeneic stem cell transplantation. The CDR3 is 13 amino acids. Trimming took 6 bases from V and 0 from J, leaving 8 bases between them. TCRdb itself ran the RT-PCR reads through MiXCR, one entry per CDR3 protein. The sample contains more than 7,500 distinct CDR3 sequences, roughly 11% of which appear only once. This clonotype was seen repeatedly, ten times or more. The chain joins TRBV12-3 or TRBV12-4 to TRBJ1-1; D uncertain. The receptor's source is a human donor who was either an allogeneic HSCT recipient or a stem cell or donor lymphocyte infusion donor (not recorded which). It is not recorded whose cells these are; they may come from a transplant donor. Sequenced sample: blood, either unsorted or a sorted T cell fraction (not recorded which). The CDR3 region is CASRLNMNTEAFF. CDR3 bases: TGTGCCAGCAGGCTAAATATGAACACTGAAGCTTTCTTT.